This TCR beta chain was retrieved from a study of shared clonotypes between healthy human individuals. Study summary: Two women and three men aged 18 to 49 served as donors. Findings and limits, study-wide: Researchers sampled blood only, noting tissue repertoires likely differ.

DNA input for the unsorted PBMC replicate PCRs was approximately 300 ng, 30,000 or so T cell genomes. Assay: immunoSEQ multiplex PCR; the TCRdb copy retains only in-frame clones and omits some. The sample holds about 480,000 clones, 60% to 80% seen once. CDR3 size: 15 residues. Per germline, CDR1 SGHRS and CDR2 YFSETQ. The trim removed 0 bases at V and 6 bases at J, leaving 6 bases unmatched. In unsorted samples, genomic DNA was obtained using about 90 million PBMCs. With regard to this clone: Its target is unknown.

The TCR was taken from a woman aged 40 to 55 in good health. Some clones in this sample may be carry-over from other donors' samples. The specimen was PBMCs. V usage is TRBV5-1 and J usage is TRBJ2-1, with 7 bases lining up with TRBD2. The CDR3 region is CASSLGFSGSNEQFF. CDR3 DNA: TGCGCCAGCAGCTTGGGGTTTAGCGGGTCCAATGAGCAGTTCTTC.